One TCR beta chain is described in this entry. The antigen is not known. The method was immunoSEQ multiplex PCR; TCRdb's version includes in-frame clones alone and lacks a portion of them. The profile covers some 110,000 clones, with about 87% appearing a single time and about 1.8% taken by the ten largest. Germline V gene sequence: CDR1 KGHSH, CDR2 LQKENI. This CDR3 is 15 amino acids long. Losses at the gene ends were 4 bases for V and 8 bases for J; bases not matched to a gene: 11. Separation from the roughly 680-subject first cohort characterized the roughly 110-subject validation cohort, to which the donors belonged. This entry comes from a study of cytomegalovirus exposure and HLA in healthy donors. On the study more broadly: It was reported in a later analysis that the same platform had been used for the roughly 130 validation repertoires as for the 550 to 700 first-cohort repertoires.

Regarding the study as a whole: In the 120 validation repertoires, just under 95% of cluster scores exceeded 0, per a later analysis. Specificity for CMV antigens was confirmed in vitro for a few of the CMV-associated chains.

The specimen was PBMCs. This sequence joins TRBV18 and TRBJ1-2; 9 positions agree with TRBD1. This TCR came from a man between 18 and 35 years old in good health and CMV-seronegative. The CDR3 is CASSRTGTGIEGYTF. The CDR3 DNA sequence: TGTGCCAGCTCACGTACCGGGACAGGGATTGAAGGCTACACCTTC.